The clone carrying this TCR beta chain was seen at least ten times. Its specificity is not known. The germline gives CDR1 SGDLS, CDR2 YYNGEE. V dropped 3 bases and J dropped 1 base, with 8 bases sitting between them. There are 15 residues in the CDR3. The data were taken from a study of CD8 T cells in ankylosing spondylitis. In making TCR beta libraries, quantitative 5'-RACE with molecular barcodes was used. TCRdb reprocessed the 5' RACE reads via MiXCR and lists one record per CDR3 protein. The data hold about 39,000 distinct CDR3 sequences, with approximately 3% observed a single time. General study results and limits: Enrichment of disease-linked clones was reportedly significant in matched ankylosing spondylitis synovial fluid. Blood from ankylosing spondylitis patients appeared to carry a characteristic roughly 8-variant TCR beta motif.

This receptor was identified in a male donor with ankylosing spondylitis or in good health (not recorded which). This rearrangement joins TRBV9 to TRBJ1-6; D is possibly TRBD1 (6 bases). Sequenced: blood, either unsorted or a sorted T cell fraction (not recorded which). CDR3 protein: CASSATGSYNSPLHF. DNA of the CDR3: TGTGCCAGCAGCGCAACAGGGTCCTATAATTCACCCCTCCACTTT.